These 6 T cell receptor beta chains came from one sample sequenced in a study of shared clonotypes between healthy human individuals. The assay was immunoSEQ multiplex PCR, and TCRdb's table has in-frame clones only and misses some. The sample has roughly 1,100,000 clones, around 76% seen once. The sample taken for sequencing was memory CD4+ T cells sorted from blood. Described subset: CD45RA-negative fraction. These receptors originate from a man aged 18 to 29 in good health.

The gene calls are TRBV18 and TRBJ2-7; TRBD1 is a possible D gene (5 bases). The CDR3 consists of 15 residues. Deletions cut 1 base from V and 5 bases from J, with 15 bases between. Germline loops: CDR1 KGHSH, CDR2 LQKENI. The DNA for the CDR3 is TGTGCCAGCTCACCACGGCGCCAGGGAAGGGACGAGCAGTACTTC. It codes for CASSPRRQGRDEQYF.

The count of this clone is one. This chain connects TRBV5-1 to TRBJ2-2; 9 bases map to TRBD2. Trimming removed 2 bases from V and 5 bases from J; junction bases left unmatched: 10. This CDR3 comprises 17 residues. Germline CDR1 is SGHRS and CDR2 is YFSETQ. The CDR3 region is CASSFISGSTGTGELFF. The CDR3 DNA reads TGCGCCAGCAGCTTCATTAGCGGGAGCACGGGGACCGGGGAGCTGTTTTTT.

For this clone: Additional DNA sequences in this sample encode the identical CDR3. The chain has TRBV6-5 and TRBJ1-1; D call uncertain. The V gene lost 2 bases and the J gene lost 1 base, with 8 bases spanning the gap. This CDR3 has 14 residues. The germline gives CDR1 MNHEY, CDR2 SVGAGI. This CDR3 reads CASSYRGANTEAFF. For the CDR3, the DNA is TGTGCCAGCAGTTACAGAGGAGCGAACACTGAAGCTTTCTTT.

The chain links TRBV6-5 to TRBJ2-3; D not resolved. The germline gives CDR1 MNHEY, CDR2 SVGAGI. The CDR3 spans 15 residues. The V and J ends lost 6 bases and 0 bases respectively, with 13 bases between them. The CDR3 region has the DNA TGTGCCAGCAGCCTTGACCATCCTAGCACAGATACGCAGTATTTT. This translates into CASSLDHPSTDTQYF.

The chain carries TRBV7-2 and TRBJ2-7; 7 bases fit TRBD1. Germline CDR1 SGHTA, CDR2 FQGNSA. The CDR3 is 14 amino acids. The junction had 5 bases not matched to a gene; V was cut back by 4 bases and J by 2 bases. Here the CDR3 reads CASSSLGGPYEQYF. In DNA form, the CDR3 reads TGTGCCAGCAGCTCCTTAGGGGGCCCCTACGAGCAGTACTTC.

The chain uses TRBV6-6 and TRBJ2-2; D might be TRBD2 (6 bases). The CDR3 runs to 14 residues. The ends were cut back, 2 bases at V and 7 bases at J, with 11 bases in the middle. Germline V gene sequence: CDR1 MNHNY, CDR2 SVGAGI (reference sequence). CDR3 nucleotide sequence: TGTGCCAGCAGTTACGATGCGGGACTCGGGGAGCTGTTTTTT. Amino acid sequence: CASSYDAGLGELFF.